The sequence of this T cell receptor beta chain was determined in a study of post-analysis software for immune sequencing data. Study context: Clinical courses comprised relapsing-remitting, secondary progressive and progressive-relapsing multiple sclerosis.

Germline-derived CDR1 and CDR2 are DFQATT and SNEGSKA (reference sequence). V was trimmed by 0 bases and J by 0 bases, leaving 21 bases between them. The CDR3 spans 19 residues. Each TCR beta cDNA library carried unique molecular identifiers. Input populations of about 0.95 to 11 million T cells gave rise to 500,000 to 600,000 cDNA molecules. MiXCR, run by TCRdb on the PCR reads, gives a single entry per CDR3 protein. The sample carries more than 500,000 distinct CDR3 sequences, roughly 34% recorded once. Study results and limitations: The study found TRBV5-6, TRBV5-1 and TRBV20-1 among roughly 5 TRBV segments more frequent in patients than controls. In multiple sclerosis, normalized Chao1 diversity was significantly below that of controls.

This clonotype was counted only a few times. The antigen remains unidentified. The sample comprised blood. This clonotype originated in a girl under 18 with multiple sclerosis. This rearrangement joins TRBV20-1 to TRBJ2-1, with a possible D match to TRBD2 (6 bases). CDR3 amino acids: CSARDLTKAGSSSYNEQFF. The CDR3 DNA sequence: TGCAGTGCTAGAGATTTAACGAAAGCGGGTTCAAGCTCCTACAATGAGCAGTTCTTC.